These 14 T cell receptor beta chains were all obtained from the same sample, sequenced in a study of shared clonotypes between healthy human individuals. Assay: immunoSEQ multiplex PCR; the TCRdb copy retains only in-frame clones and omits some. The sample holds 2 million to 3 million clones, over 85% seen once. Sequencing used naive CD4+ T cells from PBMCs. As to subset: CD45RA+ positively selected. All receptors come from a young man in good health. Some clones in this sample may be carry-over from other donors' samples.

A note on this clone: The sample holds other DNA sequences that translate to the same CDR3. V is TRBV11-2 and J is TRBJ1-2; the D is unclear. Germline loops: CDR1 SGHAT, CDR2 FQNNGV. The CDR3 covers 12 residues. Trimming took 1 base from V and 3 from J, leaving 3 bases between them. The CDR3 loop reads CASSLGDYGYTF. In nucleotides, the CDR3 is TGTGCCAGCAGCTTAGGGGACTATGGCTACACCTTC.

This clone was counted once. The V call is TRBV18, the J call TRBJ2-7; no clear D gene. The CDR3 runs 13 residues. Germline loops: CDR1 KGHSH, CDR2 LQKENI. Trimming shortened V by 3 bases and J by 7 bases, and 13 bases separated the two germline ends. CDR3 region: CASSPNTAQEQYF. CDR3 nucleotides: TGTGCCAGCTCACCGAACACAGCTCAAGAGCAGTACTTC.

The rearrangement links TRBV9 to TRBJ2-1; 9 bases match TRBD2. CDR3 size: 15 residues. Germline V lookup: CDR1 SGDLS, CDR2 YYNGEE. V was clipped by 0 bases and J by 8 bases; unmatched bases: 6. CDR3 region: CASSVASGRNDEQFF. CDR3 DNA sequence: TGTGCCAGCAGCGTAGCGAGCGGGAGGAACGATGAGCAGTTCTTC.

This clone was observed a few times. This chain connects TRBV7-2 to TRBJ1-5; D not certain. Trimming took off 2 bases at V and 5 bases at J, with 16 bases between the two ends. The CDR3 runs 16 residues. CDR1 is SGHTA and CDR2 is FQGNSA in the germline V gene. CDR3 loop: CASSLHGIVGHQPQHF. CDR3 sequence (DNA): TGTGCCAGCAGCTTACATGGAATTGTGGGCCATCAGCCCCAGCATTTT.

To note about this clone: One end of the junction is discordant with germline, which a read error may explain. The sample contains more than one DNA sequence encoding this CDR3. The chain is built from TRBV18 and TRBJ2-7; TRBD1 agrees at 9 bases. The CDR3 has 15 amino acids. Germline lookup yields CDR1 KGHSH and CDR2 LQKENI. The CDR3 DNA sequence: TGCGCCAGCTCATTACAGGGGGCGACGTCCTACGAGCAGTACTTC. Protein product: CASSLQGATSYEQYF.

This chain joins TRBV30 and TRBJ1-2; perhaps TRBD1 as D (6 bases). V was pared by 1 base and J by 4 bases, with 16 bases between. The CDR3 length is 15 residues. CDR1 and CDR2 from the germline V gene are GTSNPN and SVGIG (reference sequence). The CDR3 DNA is TGTGCCTGGAGTGCCCAGGGGTTAGGGGGCTATGGCTACACCTTC. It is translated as CAWSAQGLGGYGYTF.

Here the CDR3 reads CASSSSFDGRTSNQPQHF. The CDR3 nucleotides are TGTGCCAGCTCTTCTTCATTTGACGGAAGGACTAGCAATCAGCCCCAGCATTTT. V is TRBV18 and J is TRBJ1-5; D gene ambiguous. CDR1 KGHSH and CDR2 LQKENI come from the germline V gene. The CDR3 runs 18 residues. Trimming pared 6 bases from V and 0 bases from J, leaving 21 bases between. The full variable domain, in which reference TRBV18 and TRBJ1-5 provide the parts outside the CDR3, is NAGVMQNPRHLVRRRGQEARLRCSPMKGHSHVYWYRQLPEEGLKFMVYLQKENIIDESGMPKERFSAEFPKEGPSILRIQQVVRGDSAAYFCASSSSFDGRTSNQPQHFGDGTRLSIL.

The CDR3 sequence: CASSLVTSGNQETQYF. CDR3 DNA sequence: TGTGCCAGCAGCTTGGTAACTAGCGGGAACCAAGAGACCCAGTACTTC. This sequence joins TRBV5-6 and TRBJ2-5, with TRBD2 identical over 10 bases. CDR1 is SGHDT, CDR2 YYEEEE, per germline. V was clipped by 0 bases and J by 0 bases; unmatched bases: 2. This CDR3 spans 16 amino acids.

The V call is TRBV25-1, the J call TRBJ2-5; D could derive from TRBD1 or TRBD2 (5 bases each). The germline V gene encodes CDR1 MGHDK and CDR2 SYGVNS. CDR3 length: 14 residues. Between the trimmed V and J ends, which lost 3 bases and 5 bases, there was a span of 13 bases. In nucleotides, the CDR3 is TGTGCCAGCAGTGACCCTACGGGGCGCGAGACCCAGTACTTC. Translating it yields CASSDPTGRETQYF. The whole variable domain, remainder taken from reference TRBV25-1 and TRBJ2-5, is EADIYQTPRYLVIGTGKKITLECSQTMGHDKMYWYQQDPGMELHLIHYSYGVNSTEKGDLSSESTVSRIRTEHFPLTLESARPSHTSQYLCASSDPTGRETQYFGPGTRLLVL.

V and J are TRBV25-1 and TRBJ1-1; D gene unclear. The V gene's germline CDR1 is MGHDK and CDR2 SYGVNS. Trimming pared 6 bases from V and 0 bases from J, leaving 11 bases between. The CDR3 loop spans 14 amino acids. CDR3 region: CASRDTGLNTEAFF. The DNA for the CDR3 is TGTGCCAGCAGAGACACCGGGCTGAACACTGAAGCTTTCTTT.

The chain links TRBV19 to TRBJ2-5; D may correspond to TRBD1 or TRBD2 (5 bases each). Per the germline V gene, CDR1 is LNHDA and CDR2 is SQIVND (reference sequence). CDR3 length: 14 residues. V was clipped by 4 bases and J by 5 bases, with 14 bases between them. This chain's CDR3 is CASSNDPWGETQYF. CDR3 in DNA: TGTGCCAGTAGTAATGACCCCTGGGGGGAGACCCAGTACTTC.

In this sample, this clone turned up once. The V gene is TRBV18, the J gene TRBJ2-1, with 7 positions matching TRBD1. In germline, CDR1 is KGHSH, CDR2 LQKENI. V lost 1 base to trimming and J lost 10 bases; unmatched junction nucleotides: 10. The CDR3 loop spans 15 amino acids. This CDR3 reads CASSPLRQGRREQFF. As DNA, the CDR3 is TGTGCCAGCTCACCACTTCGACAGGGCCGGAGGGAGCAGTTCTTC.

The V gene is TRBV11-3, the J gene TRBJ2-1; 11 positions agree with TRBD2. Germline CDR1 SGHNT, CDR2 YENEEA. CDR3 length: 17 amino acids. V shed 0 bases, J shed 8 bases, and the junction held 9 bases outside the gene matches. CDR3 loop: CASSLDRLAGGSDEQFF. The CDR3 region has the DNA TGTGCCAGCAGCTTAGATCGCCTAGCGGGAGGTAGTGATGAGCAGTTCTTC.

Written as DNA, the CDR3 is TGTGCCAGCAGCCTGGGGCTAGCGGGAAGGAATGAGCAGTTCTTC. The encoded protein is CASSLGLAGRNEQFF. The chain uses TRBV9 and TRBJ2-1, with TRBD2 matching 9 bases. The CDR3 is 15 residues long. The trim removed 4 bases at V and 7 bases at J, leaving 9 bases unmatched. Germline CDR1 and CDR2: SGDLS and YYNGEE.